The 9 T cell receptor beta chains given below trace back to one sample, sequenced in a study of metastatic and nonmetastatic thyroid tumors. TCRdb reanalyzed the PCR reads with MiXCR. In the table there are about 38,000 clones, about 29% of which are singletons. Patients had received no treatment of any kind before thyroid surgery. Sample: blood. The source of these receptors is a male donor with papillary thyroid cancer or a benign thyroid nodule (not recorded which). Some clones in this sample may be carry-over from other donors' samples.

The V gene is TRBV28, the J gene TRBJ1-2; 9 nucleotides line up with TRBD1. V was clipped by 7 bases and J by 0 bases; unmatched bases: 6. The CDR3 totals 15 residues. Germline V gene sequence: CDR1 MDHEN, CDR2 SYDVKM. The CDR3 region has the DNA TGTGCCAGCACTCCGGGACAGGGATCTAACTATGGCTACACCTTC. Encoded protein: CASTPGQGSNYGYTF.

There are many counts of this clone. The rearrangement uses TRBV7-9 and TRBJ1-2, with D tentatively TRBD1 (5 bases). The germline V and J ends were trimmed by 1 base and 8 bases, with 14 bases remaining between them. Germline assignment: CDR1 SEHNR and CDR2 FQNEAQ (reference sequence). The CDR3 is made up of 14 amino acids. Here the CDR3 reads CASSLVSPGGGYTF. The CDR3 nucleotides read TGTGCCAGCAGCTTAGTATCTCCGGGGGGGGGCTACACCTTC.

In the case of this clone: A read error may account for a junction end that differs from germline. This chain links TRBV6-2 or TRBV6-3 with TRBJ2-2; D tentatively reads TRBD1 or TRBD2 (6 bases each). From germline, CDR1 is MNHEY and CDR2 SVGEGT. The CDR3 is 16 residues long. The CDR3 region has the DNA TGTGCCAACAGTTTGTCCGTTACAGGGCCCACCGGGGGGCTGTTTTTT. Protein: CANSLSVTGPTGGLFF.

The V and J genes are TRBV30 and TRBJ2-1; 9 bases line up with TRBD1. CDR1 is GTSNPN, CDR2 SVGIG, per germline (reference sequence). V lost 4 bases and J lost 7; bases outside the gene matches: 8. The length of the CDR3 is 14 residues. This chain's CDR3 is CAWNRQGVRNEQFF. The CDR3 DNA sequence: TGTGCCTGGAACAGACAGGGGGTAAGGAATGAGCAGTTCTTC.

A remark on this clone: The missing conserved phenylalanine or tryptophan at the end of this CDR3 makes a read error likely. The rearrangement links TRBV11-1 to TRBJ2-2, with D perhaps matching TRBD2 (6 bases). Germline V gene lookup returns CDR1 SGHAT and CDR2 FQDESV (reference sequence). Trimming took off 2 bases at V and 7 bases at J, with 14 bases between the two ends. CDR3 length: 15 amino acids. The CDR3 here is CASSLPGRRDGELFS. The CDR3 nucleotides read TGTGCCAGCAGCTTACCGGGCAGGCGGGACGGGGAGCTGTTTTCT.

This clone was picked up many times. The V call is TRBV28, the J call TRBJ2-1; TRBD2 aligns across 10 bases. The CDR3 has 17 amino acids. The V gene end was trimmed by 6 bases and the J gene end by 2 bases; junction bases not matched to a gene: 10. Germline V lookup: CDR1 MDHEN, CDR2 SYDVKM. The CDR3 DNA reads TGTGCCAGCAGCACCCCGTATAGCGGGAGGCCCTACAATGAGCAGTTCTTC. Amino acid sequence: CASSTPYSGRPYNEQFF.

This clone was seen only a few times. This chain connects TRBV11-2 to TRBJ2-1, with 9 bases identical to TRBD2. V lost 0 bases, J lost 7 bases, and 4 bases stayed unmatched. Germline CDR1 reads SGHAT; CDR2 reads FQNNGV. The CDR3 has 15 amino acids. Written as DNA, the CDR3 is TGTGCCAGCAGCTTAGATGGGGGACTAGCTAATGAGCAGTTCTTC. Protein: CASSLDGGLANEQFF.

The table lists this clone with many counts. The J gene is TRBJ2-1, the V gene TRBV12-3 or TRBV12-4; 8 positions match TRBD1. J gave up 7 bases and V 8 bases, and 7 bases lay outside the gene matches. The CDR3 length is 13 residues. In DNA form, the CDR3 reads TGTGCCAGCCAGCAGGGGGCTAAAAATGAGCAGTTCTTC. Translated: CASQQGAKNEQFF.

This clone was recorded only once. This sequence joins TRBV7-3 and TRBJ2-1, with D tentatively TRBD2 (5 bases). The CDR3 loop spans 16 amino acids. The V gene's germline CDR1 is SGHTA and CDR2 FQGTGA. Trimming took off 1 base at V and 7 bases at J, with 17 bases between the two ends. The CDR3 sequence: CASSLRGRDERNEQFF. CDR3 bases: TGTGCCAGCAGCTTAAGAGGTCGGGATGAGAGGAATGAGCAGTTCTTC. Together with reference TRBV7-3 and TRBJ2-1, the CDR3 gives the full variable domain: GAGVSQTPSNKVTEKGKYVELRCDPISGHTALYWYRQSLGQGPEFLIYFQGTGAADDSGLPNDRFFAVRPEGSVSTLKIQRTERGDSAVYLCASSLRGRDERNEQFFGPGTRLTVL.